The 26 T cell receptor beta chains reported below all come from one sample, sequenced in a study of shared clonotypes between healthy human individuals. The method was immunoSEQ multiplex PCR; TCRdb's version includes in-frame clones alone and lacks a portion of them. The repertoire holds around 980,000 clones, with around 82% as singletons. Sequenced material: memory CD4+ T cells from PBMCs. This sample's subset: CD45RA-negative fraction. These receptors were collected from a man between 18 and 35 years old in good health. Some clones in this sample may be carry-over from other donors' samples.

Comment on this clone: It is likely a read error: a sequence one base away is far more abundant. The chain links TRBV15 to TRBJ2-5; no reliable D call. V lost 0 bases and J 5 bases, leaving 4 bases between the germline ends. Germline V gene sequence: CDR1 LNHNV, CDR2 YYDKDF (reference sequence). The CDR3 is 12 amino acids. CDR3 in DNA: TGTGCCACCAGCAGAGATATGGAGACCCAGTACTTC. It translates to CATSRDMETQYF.

J is TRBJ2-1 and V is TRBV10-3, with TRBD2 matching over 15 bases. The CDR3 consists of 19 residues. From germline, CDR1 is ENHRY and CDR2 SYGVKD. With V trimmed by 3 bases and J by 2 bases, 8 bases remained unmatched. The DNA of the CDR3 is TGTGCCATCAGTGATAGGACTAGCGGGAGGGAGCCCCCCTACAATGAGCAGTTCTTC. It specifies CAISDRTSGREPPYNEQFF.

This rearrangement joins TRBV4-2 to TRBJ2-7; the D is unclear. CDR3 size: 15 residues. Germline V gene sequence: CDR1 LGHNA, CDR2 YNFKEQ. The V and J ends lost 0 bases and 0 bases respectively, with 9 bases between them. CDR3 DNA sequence: TGTGCCAGCAGCCAAGATCTTGTCCTCTCCTACGAGCAGTACTTC. Translated: CASSQDLVLSYEQYF.

The V gene is TRBV6-4, the J gene TRBJ1-1; 7 bases align to TRBD1. CDR3 length equals 14 residues. Germline-derived CDR1 and CDR2 are MRHNA and SNTAGT. The trim removed 6 bases at V and 0 bases at J, leaving 4 bases unmatched. CDR3 region: CASRDTGVNTEAFF. The CDR3 region has the DNA TGTGCCAGCAGAGATACAGGGGTGAACACTGAAGCTTTCTTT.

This clone was counted a single time. V usage is TRBV5-4 and J usage is TRBJ2-5, with D uncertain. The CDR3 is made up of 14 amino acids. Between the trimmed V and J ends, which lost 0 bases and 4 bases, there was a span of 10 bases. In germline, CDR1 is SGHNT, CDR2 YYREEE (reference sequence). The CDR3 loop is CASSLVSAPETQYF. The CDR3 bases are TGTGCCAGCAGCTTGGTCTCTGCCCCAGAGACCCAGTACTTC.

V and J are TRBV28 and TRBJ1-5, with no clear D. CDR3 length: 15 residues. In germline, CDR1 is MDHEN, CDR2 SYDVKM. V was shortened by 2 bases and J by 6 bases, with 14 bases between the two germline ends. The CDR3 region has the DNA TGTGCCAGCAGTTTACCTGGGAATAATTTTCAGCCCCAGCATTTT. This codes for CASSLPGNNFQPQHF.

The chain employs TRBV11-3 and TRBJ1-1; D might be TRBD1 (5 bases). Trimming left V 5 bases short and J 4 bases short, with 11 bases between. The CDR3 has 13 residues. Germline V gives CDR1 SGHNT, CDR2 YENEEA. The CDR3 bases are TGTGCCAGCAGCAAGGGACCCCTCACTGAAGCTTTCTTT. Translated: CASSKGPLTEAFF.

There are a few counts of this clone. The chain uses TRBV18 and TRBJ2-7, with 10 bases that match TRBD1. V lost 2 bases to trimming and J lost 2 bases; unmatched junction nucleotides: 6. The CDR3 has 16 amino acids. Per the germline V gene, CDR1 is KGHSH and CDR2 is LQKENI. The CDR3 DNA sequence: TGTGCCAGCTCACCATATCTGGGGACAGGGGCCTACGAGCAGTACTTC. This gives the protein CASSPYLGTGAYEQYF. Full variable domain (outside the CDR3, taken from reference TRBV18 and TRBJ2-7): NAGVMQNPRHLVRRRGQEARLRCSPMKGHSHVYWYRQLPEEGLKFMVYLQKENIIDESGMPKERFSAEFPKEGPSILRIQQVVRGDSAAYFCASSPYLGTGAYEQYFGPGTRLTVT.

This clone was found once. The V and J genes are TRBV12-2 and TRBJ2-7; TRBD2, as called in the table, went unchecked against the DNA. TRBV12-2 is a recognized pseudogene. The CDR3 has 15 residues. DNA for the CDR3: TGTGCAAGTCGCTTAGGTGGGTCCGGGGTCCACGAGCAGTACTTC. Translated: CASRLGGSGVHEQYF.

V is TRBV7-9 and J is TRBJ2-2; D not certain. The germline V and J ends were trimmed by 1 base and 4 bases, with 10 bases remaining between them. Germline CDR1 and CDR2: SEHNR and FQNEAQ (reference sequence). The CDR3 has 15 residues. In nucleotides, the CDR3 is TGTGCCAGCAGCTTAGGTCCTAGAGGCACCGGGGAGCTGTTTTTT. It encodes CASSLGPRGTGELFF.

The rearrangement uses TRBV5-1 and TRBJ1-3, with D tentatively TRBD1 (6 bases). This CDR3 spans 17 amino acids. Germline lookup yields CDR1 SGHRS and CDR2 YFSETQ. V lost 1 base and J lost 0, with 14 bases in between. CDR3: CASSLLPDRASGNTIYF. The CDR3 DNA sequence: TGCGCCAGCAGCTTGCTCCCGGACAGAGCCTCTGGAAACACCATATATTTT.

This clone has a handful of counts. The rearrangement links TRBV10-3 to TRBJ2-1; 9 bases are shared with TRBD1. Germline values: CDR1 ENHRY, CDR2 SYGVKD. Trimming removed 4 bases from V and 5 bases from J; junction bases left unmatched: 3. This CDR3 spans 14 amino acids. CDR3 in amino acids: CAISGDRDNNEQFF. CDR3 sequence (DNA): TGTGCCATCAGTGGGGACAGGGATAACAATGAGCAGTTCTTC.

The V and J genes are TRBV30 and TRBJ2-7; 12 bases match TRBD1. The CDR3 spans 15 residues. Looked up from germline, CDR1 is GTSNPN and CDR2 is SVGIG (reference sequence). The J segment lost 4 bases and the V segment lost 2 bases, leaving 6 bases of the junction unmatched. The CDR3 DNA sequence: TGTGCCTGGAGTTTGGGACAGGGGGCGGTTTACGAGCAGTACTTC. Amino acid sequence: CAWSLGQGAVYEQYF.

This clone was detected once. J is TRBJ2-5 and V is TRBV25-1; possibly TRBD1 for D (6 bases). From germline, CDR1 is MGHDK and CDR2 SYGVNS. Trimming pared 9 bases from V and 5 bases from J, leaving 22 bases between. The CDR3 runs to 15 residues. CDR3 residues: CARIPVAGEGETQYF. The CDR3 nucleotides read TGTGCCAGGATACCGGTGGCAGGGGAAGGTGAGACCCAGTACTTC.

This clone was seen at least ten times. The chain links TRBV5-6 to TRBJ1-2; D unresolved. Trimming removed 1 base from V and 5 bases from J, with 12 bases in between. The germline gives CDR1 SGHDT, CDR2 YYEEEE. CDR3 length: 14 residues. The CDR3 region is CASSLKGREYGYTF. CDR3 bases: TGTGCCAGCAGCTTGAAAGGGCGGGAATATGGCTACACCTTC.

Concerning this clone: Distinct nucleotide sequences in the sample also encode this CDR3. The J gene is TRBJ2-1, the V gene TRBV5-1; TRBD2 matches at 8 bases. The V segment lost 0 bases and the J segment 2 bases; nucleotides outside the gene matches: 1. Germline CDR1 reads SGHRS; CDR2 reads YFSETQ. The CDR3 has 15 residues. Here the CDR3 DNA reads TGCGCCAGCAGCTTGGGACTAGCGACCTACAATGAGCAGTTCTTC. Translating it yields CASSLGLATYNEQFF. The full variable domain, its missing parts supplied by reference TRBV5-1 and TRBJ2-1, is KAGVTQTPRYLIKTRGQQVTLSCSPISGHRSVSWYQQTPGQGLQFLFEYFSETQRNKGNFPGRFSGRQFSNSRSEMNVSTLELGDSALYLCASSLGLATYNEQFFGPGTRLTVL.

This clone was detected only a few times. Other DNA variants within this sample encode the same CDR3. The chain carries TRBV7-2 and TRBJ1-1; D perhaps matches TRBD1 (5 bases). Germline lookup yields CDR1 SGHTA and CDR2 FQGNSA. This CDR3 has 14 residues. V gave up 1 base and J gave up 5 bases, with 11 bases separating them. CDR3 in DNA: TGTGCCAGCAGCTTAGGGCCGGGGACGACTGAAGCTTTCTTT. Translation gives CASSLGPGTTEAFF.

The chain couples TRBV28 to TRBJ2-7, with a possible D match to TRBD1 (5 bases). The CDR3 sequence is 15 residues long. Germline lookup yields CDR1 MDHEN and CDR2 SYDVKM. The ends were cut back, 5 bases at V and 4 bases at J, with 18 bases in the middle. The CDR3 is CASSPGNKGSYEQYF. For the CDR3, the DNA is TGTGCCAGCAGTCCAGGGAATAAGGGGTCGTACGAGCAGTACTTC.

CDR3: CASSQTMGEQYF. The CDR3 DNA reads as TGTGCCAGCTCACAGACAATGGGGGAGCAGTACTTC. The gene calls are TRBV6-1 and TRBJ2-7; D unclear. V was shortened by 8 bases and J by 7 bases, with 15 bases between the two germline ends. The germline V gene encodes CDR1 MNHNS and CDR2 SASEGT. This CDR3 has 12 amino acids.

The chain is built from TRBV18 and TRBJ2-2; the match to TRBD2 covers 7 bases. After removal of 6 bases from V and 3 bases from J, the junction contained 13 bases not matched to a gene. The length of the CDR3 is 17 residues. Germline values: CDR1 KGHSH, CDR2 LQKENI. Here the CDR3 DNA reads TGTGCCAGCTCCCCTATACCGGGAGGTCAGTACACCGGGGAGCTGTTTTTT. Encoded protein: CASSPIPGGQYTGELFF.

In this sample, this clone turned up once. The V and J genes are TRBV5-1 and TRBJ2-3; a weak D match, TRBD1 (5 bases). The CDR3 has 14 residues. The ends were cut back, 8 bases at V and 0 bases at J, with 13 bases in the middle. CDR1 is SGHRS and CDR2 is YFSETQ in the germline V gene. The DNA of the CDR3 is TGCGCCAGTCAGACAGCTCCTAGCACAGATACGCAGTATTTT. Translation gives CASQTAPSTDTQYF.

A few counts support this clone. The chain links TRBV18 to TRBJ2-1; 7 nucleotides line up with TRBD1. The CDR3 totals 17 residues. Unmatched junction bases numbered 16, after V lost 6 bases and J lost 5 bases. Germline-derived CDR1 and CDR2 are KGHSH and LQKENI. This CDR3 is CASSPGQVGIINNEQFF. CDR3 nucleotide sequence: TGTGCCAGCTCCCCCGGACAGGTCGGTATTATCAACAATGAGCAGTTCTTC.

The rearrangement links TRBV19 to TRBJ2-6; 7 bases are a match to TRBD1. The CDR3 extends over 15 amino acids. V lost 11 bases, J lost 0 bases, and 7 bases stayed unmatched. CDR1 is LNHDA, CDR2 SQIVND, per germline (reference sequence). The CDR3 here is CAGRDSASGANVLTF. The CDR3 region has the DNA TGTGCCGGCAGGGACAGCGCCTCTGGGGCCAACGTCCTGACTTTC.

This chain uses TRBV30 with TRBJ2-3; 11 bases agree with TRBD2. This CDR3 is built from 17 residues. CDR1 and CDR2 from the germline V gene are GTSNPN and SVGIG (reference sequence). J gave up 6 bases and V 2 bases, and 13 bases lay outside the gene matches. CDR3 sequence (DNA): TGTGCCTGGAGTCCTTCCGGTAGCGGGAGGGTGGGGGATACGCAGTATTTT. Its protein product is CAWSPSGSGRVGDTQYF.

This clone was counted between two and nine times. The CDR3 protein is CASSRPWANTEAFF. CDR3 coding DNA: TGTGCCAGCAGCCGTCCTTGGGCGAACACTGAAGCTTTCTTT. The chain uses TRBV5-6 and TRBJ1-1; no clear D gene. CDR1 and CDR2 from the germline V gene are SGHDT and YYEEEE. The V and J ends lost 4 bases and 1 base respectively, with 11 bases between them. The CDR3 length is 14 residues.

V is TRBV14 and J is TRBJ2-7, with D unclear. The CDR3 length is 11 residues. Per the germline V gene, CDR1 is SGHDN and CDR2 is FVKESK. V was pared by 1 base and J by 7 bases, with 5 bases between. CDR3 sequence: CASSQVGEQYF. DNA for the CDR3: TGTGCCAGCAGCCAAGTGGGGGAGCAGTACTTC.